This record concerns one T cell receptor (beta chain) sequence. Its specificity is not known. Here immunoSEQ multiplex PCR was the method, and the copy in TCRdb shows in-frame clones only, minus some. The sample holds 9,500 to 10,000 clones, roughly four fifths seen once. This specimen belongs to a study of follicular helper T cells after annual influenza vaccination. Findings and limits, study-wide: Each annual vaccination recalled recurring oligoclonal ICOS+CD38+ cTfh clonotypes.

CDR3 length: 12 amino acids. Per the germline V gene, CDR1 is ENHRY and CDR2 is SYGVKD. V trimming: 10 bases; J trimming: 7 bases; junction bases outside the gene matches: 9. Sample time point: 2013-2014 season, 7 days after vaccination. Adults were given seasonal inactivated influenza vaccine, and blood CD4 subsets were sorted before and after vaccination. The J gene is TRBJ1-2, the V gene TRBV10-3; 7 bases match TRBD1. Here the sequenced sample was CXCR5- memory CD4+ T cells sorted from blood, taken 7 days after influenza vaccination. The sequence was obtained from an adult who received the influenza vaccine. The CDR3 sequence: CASTQGSGGYTF. CDR3 in DNA: TGTGCCAGTACACAGGGGTCGGGTGGCTACACCTTC.